This T cell receptor (beta chain) was obtained from a study of identical twins. This CDR3 spans 14 amino acids. Trimming cost V 7 bases and J 4 bases; bases outside gene matches: 11. Per the germline V gene, CDR1 is SQVTM and CDR2 is ANQGSEA. From the 5' RACE reads, TCRdb called clonotypes with MiXCR, one entry per CDR3 protein. The sample has 570,000 or so distinct CDR3 sequences; nearly 10% are singletons. This clonotype was counted between two and nine times. These data were also filed under a second study, of yellow fever vaccine responses in identical twins.

The receptor was isolated from a woman under 30 in good health. Sequenced sample: PBMCs. This chain connects TRBV29-1 to TRBJ2-3; 7 bases are a match to TRBD2. The CDR3 bases are TGCAGCGCCACTCGACTAGCTTTGGCAGATACGCAGTATTTT. Translating it yields CSATRLALADTQYF.